Sequencing of this TCR beta chain was carried out in a study of shared clonotypes between healthy human individuals. The germline CDR1 and CDR2 sequences are LNHNV and YYDKDF (reference sequence). Trimming shortened V by 0 bases and J by 5 bases, and 4 bases separated the two germline ends. The CDR3 sequence is 12 residues long. The data were produced by immunoSEQ multiplex PCR, yet TCRdb's version contains in-frame clones alone and is incomplete. The sample shows around 510,000 clones, around 96% of them seen only once. As concerns this clone: Other DNA sequences in the sample encode the same CDR3.

The chain carries TRBV15 and TRBJ2-5; no reliable D call. The clonotype was recovered from a woman aged 25 to 45 in good health. The material sequenced was naive CD4+ T cells sorted from blood. The subset here: CD45RA+ positively selected. Here the CDR3 reads CATSRDGETQYF. Here the CDR3 DNA reads TGTGCCACCAGCAGAGATGGCGAGACCCAGTACTTC.